Listed below are T cell receptor beta chains from one sample, sequenced in a study of shared clonotypes between healthy human individuals. Sequencing used immunoSEQ multiplex PCR; TCRdb keeps in-frame clones, though not all of them. Of 1,400,000 or so clones in the sample, approximately 98.5% were seen once. Sample: naive CD4+ T cells sorted from blood. The receptors stem from a man aged 30 to 39 in good health. Both conserved end residues are part of each CDR3. Each record gives: D gene, clone size, J gene, V gene, CDR3 protein, CDR3 DNA. D genes are given only for firm matches. Clone size is not always given. Where it is, it says once, few, many or a class for expanded clones.

.	.	TRBJ1-2	TRBV4-1	CASSQETVANYGYTF	TGCGCCAGCAGCCAAGAGACCGTCGCTAACTATGGCTACACCTTC
TRBD1	.	TRBJ1-2	TRBV6-1	CASSHRDSYGYTF	TGTGCCAGCAGTCACCGGGACAGTTATGGCTACACCTTC
TRBD2	.	TRBJ2-2	TRBV4-1	CASSHPQGGTITGELFF	TGCGCCAGCAGCCACCCCCAGGGAGGGACCATCACCGGGGAGCTGTTTTTT
TRBD1	.	TRBJ2-5	TRBV28	CASSYTGAAEETQYF	TGTGCCAGCAGTTATACAGGGGCGGCGGAAGAGACCCAGTACTTC
.	.	TRBJ2-5	TRBV6-4	CASSDHRKAETQYF	TGTGCCAGCAGTGACCATCGAAAGGCAGAGACCCAGTACTTC
.	once	TRBJ2-4	TRBV4-1	CASSQDTTVMF	TGCGCCAGCAGCCAAGATACTACCGTTATGTTC
.	.	TRBJ1-4	TRBV19	CASSITARGGEKLFF	TGTGCCAGTAGTATAACCGCCCGCGGGGGTGAAAAACTGTTTTTT
.	.	TRBJ2-7	TRBV11-3	CASSLGVRVAYEQYF	TGTGCCAGCAGCTTAGGCGTTAGGGTAGCGTACGAGCAGTACTTC
TRBD1	.	TRBJ2-1	TRBV7-9	CASSLARLAGGYNEQFF	TGTGCCAGCAGCTTAGCTCGCCTAGCAGGGGGTTACAATGAGCAGTTCTTC
.	.	TRBJ1-1	TRBV5-1	CARTVVRGLNTEAFF	TGCGCCAGAACCGTAGTAAGAGGGTTGAACACTGAAGCTTTCTTT
.	.	TRBJ2-5	TRBV9	CASSPRSGVQKLETQYF	TGTGCCAGCAGCCCCCGATCGGGGGTTCAGAAGTTGGAGACCCAGTACTTC
TRBD2	.	TRBJ2-1	TRBV11-3	CASSSSGLAGVENEQFF	TGTGCCAGCAGCTCAAGCGGACTAGCGGGAGTTGAAAATGAGCAGTTCTTC
.	.	TRBJ1-1	TRBV9	CASSVGDWRSTEAFF	TGTGCCAGCAGCGTAGGGGACTGGAGGTCCACTGAAGCTTTCTTT
TRBD1	.	TRBJ1-2	TRBV2	CASNFGQGPYGYTF	TGTGCCAGCAACTTTGGACAGGGCCCCTATGGCTACACCTTC
TRBD2	.	TRBJ2-1	TRBV7-2	CASSPFSGLAGETEQFF	TGTGCCAGCAGCCCATTTTCGGGTCTAGCGGGAGAGACTGAGCAGTTCTTC
.	.	TRBJ1-1	TRBV2	CASSEFGEGTEAFF	TGTGCCAGCAGTGAATTCGGGGAAGGGACTGAAGCTTTCTTT
TRBD1	.	TRBJ2-1	TRBV29-1	CSVGPLGTGYYNEQFF	TGCAGCGTTGGGCCCCTCGGGACAGGGTATTACAATGAGCAGTTCTTC